The present entry profiles one T cell receptor (beta chain) with its context. This sample is part of a study of blood T cell repertoires in COVID-19. In the study overall: Material from acute and convalescent COVID-19 was sourced from the United States, Italy and Spain. PBMCs, B-cell-depleted T cells, or T cells provided the cDNA or gDNA that made up the material.

This CDR3 contains 15 residues. The V end lost 0 bases, the J end lost 2 bases, and 9 bases lay between the germline ends. Per the germline V gene, CDR1 is MNHEY and CDR2 is SVGAGI. Authors' processing steps: Amplifying reference gene primers gave estimates of nucleated cell counts. TCRdb keeps only in-frame clones here, not all; method: immunoSEQ multiplex PCR. That table furnishes V, J and clone size, whereas the DNA furnished D and trimming. The top ten hold 35% to 55% of the sample, which has tens of thousands of clones, approximately 89% seen once. The chain joins TRBV6-5 to TRBJ2-3; perhaps TRBD2 as D (5 bases). Sequenced material: peripheral blood. This sequence originates from a human donor in a cohort sampled during active COVID-19. The CDR3 nucleotides read TGTGCCAGCAGTTACTCGAGCGGATACACAGATACGCAGTATTTT. It yields the protein CASSYSSGYTDTQYF.